The rows below give T cell receptor beta chains drawn from one sample of a study of blood T cell repertoires in COVID-19. Data came from immunoSEQ multiplex PCR; TCRdb stores just in-frame clones and leaves some out. Found here are around 100,000 clones, 84% of them singletons; the top ten hold 4.5%. What was sequenced was peripheral blood. The receptors shown here come from a human donor in a cohort sampled during active COVID-19. Both conserved end residues are part of each CDR3. A D gene is named only where the DNA matches it firmly. A clone size is listed for some rows: how often the clone was seen (once, few, many), or a class if it is expanded.

j_gene: TRBJ2-2
abundance: .
len: 15
v_gene: TRBV9
d_gene: .
CDR3aa: CASSVGDINTGELFF
CDR3nt: TGTGCCAGCAGCGTTGGGGACATTAACACCGGGGAGCTGTTTTTT

j_gene: TRBJ2-7
abundance: .
len: 14
v_gene: TRBV6-6
d_gene: .
CDR3aa: CASSYPGGGYEQYF
CDR3nt: TGTGCCAGCAGTTATCCTGGGGGCGGGTACGAGCAGTACTTC

j_gene: TRBJ2-5
abundance: .
len: 14
v_gene: TRBV7-6
d_gene: TRBD1
CDR3aa: CASSLRTGSETQYF
CDR3nt: TGTGCCAGCAGCTTACGGACAGGGTCGGAGACCCAGTACTTC

j_gene: TRBJ2-7
abundance: .
len: 14
v_gene: TRBV4-1
d_gene: .
CDR3aa: CASSLYRVRFGQYF
CDR3nt: TGCGCCAGCAGCCTTTACAGGGTAAGATTTGGGCAGTACTTC

j_gene: TRBJ2-7
abundance: .
len: 15
v_gene: TRBV5-4
d_gene: TRBD1
CDR3aa: CASTVGGQAPYEQYF
CDR3nt: TGTGCCAGCACCGTCGGAGGACAGGCCCCCTACGAGCAGTACTTC

j_gene: TRBJ1-1
abundance: few
len: 16
v_gene: TRBV9
d_gene: TRBD1
CDR3aa: CASSDQKEVEGAPTFF
CDR3nt: TGTGCCAGCAGCGACCAGAAGGAGGTCGAGGGGGCTCCGACTTTCTTT

j_gene: TRBJ2-2
abundance: .
len: 18
v_gene: TRBV19
d_gene: TRBD2
CDR3aa: CASSRKYKRGPNTGELFF
CDR3nt: TGTGCCAGTAGCCGAAAATACAAGCGGGGGCCGAACACCGGGGAGCTGTTTTTT

j_gene: TRBJ2-1
abundance: .
len: 16
v_gene: TRBV5-1
d_gene: TRBD1
CDR3aa: CASSLGGTGTENEQFF
CDR3nt: TGCGCCAGCAGCTTGGGGGGGACCGGGACAGAGAATGAGCAGTTCTTC

j_gene: TRBJ1-2
abundance: .
len: 12
v_gene: TRBV18
d_gene: .
CDR3aa: CASSPDRNGYTF
CDR3nt: TGTGCCAGCTCACCCGACAGGAATGGCTACACCTTC

j_gene: TRBJ1-2
abundance: .
len: 11
v_gene: TRBV29-1
d_gene: .
CDR3aa: CSVVSNYGYTF
CDR3nt: TGCAGCGTAGTTAGTAACTATGGCTACACCTTC

j_gene: TRBJ1-1
abundance: .
len: 15
v_gene: TRBV18
d_gene: TRBD1
CDR3aa: CASSPVGGSNTEAFF
CDR3nt: TGTGCCAGCTCACCGGTAGGGGGCTCGAACACTGAAGCTTTCTTT

j_gene: TRBJ2-7
abundance: .
len: 14
v_gene: TRBV6-5
d_gene: .
CDR3aa: CASSYWDKTYEQYF
CDR3nt: TGTGCCAGCAGTTATTGGGACAAAACCTACGAGCAGTACTTC

j_gene: TRBJ1-1
abundance: .
len: 14
v_gene: TRBV10-3
d_gene: .
CDR3aa: CAISEPRRRGEAFF
CDR3nt: TGTGCCATCAGTGAGCCTCGCAGGAGGGGTGAAGCTTTCTTT

j_gene: TRBJ2-5
abundance: .
len: 16
v_gene: TRBV3-1/TRBV3-2
d_gene: TRBD2
CDR3aa: CASSQLSGGPGETQYF
CDR3nt: TGTGCCAGCAGCCAGCTTAGCGGGGGGCCCGGAGAGACCCAGTACTTC

j_gene: TRBJ1-4
abundance: .
len: 14
v_gene: TRBV19
d_gene: .
CDR3aa: CASGNHGGNEKLFF
CDR3nt: TGTGCCAGTGGTAACCACGGGGGGAATGAAAAACTGTTTTTT

j_gene: TRBJ1-5
abundance: .
len: 13
v_gene: TRBV10-2
d_gene: TRBD1
CDR3aa: CASRTGGSQPQHF
CDR3nt: TGCGCCAGCAGAACAGGGGGAAGTCAGCCCCAGCATTTT

j_gene: TRBJ1-1
abundance: .
len: 15
v_gene: TRBV6-5
d_gene: .
CDR3aa: CASSLGINMNTEAFF
CDR3nt: TGTGCCAGCAGCCTTGGTATCAACATGAACACTGAAGCTTTCTTT

j_gene: TRBJ1-3
abundance: .
len: 15
v_gene: TRBV28
d_gene: .
CDR3aa: CASSLRRDSSNTIYF
CDR3nt: TGTGCCAGCAGTTTACGGCGCGACAGTTCAAACACCATATATTTT

j_gene: TRBJ2-7
abundance: .
len: 12
v_gene: TRBV12-3/TRBV12-4
d_gene: .
CDR3aa: CASSWREDEQYF
CDR3nt: TGTGCCAGCAGTTGGAGGGAAGACGAGCAGTACTTC

j_gene: TRBJ2-1
abundance: .
len: 15
v_gene: TRBV4-2
d_gene: TRBD2
CDR3aa: CASSRGGSSYNEQFF
CDR3nt: TGTGCCAGCAGCCGCGGGGGGAGCTCCTACAATGAGCAGTTCTTC

j_gene: TRBJ1-1
abundance: .
len: 18
v_gene: TRBV5-1
d_gene: .
CDR3aa: CASSLGGFGSGQNTEAFF
CDR3nt: TGCGCCAGCAGCTTGGGAGGTTTCGGGTCAGGGCAGAACACTGAAGCTTTCTTT

j_gene: TRBJ2-3
abundance: .
len: 17
v_gene: TRBV2
d_gene: TRBD2
CDR3aa: CASSANAGGLSTDTQYF
CDR3nt: TGTGCCAGCAGTGCGAATGCGGGGGGCCTCTCGACAGATACGCAGTATTTT

j_gene: TRBJ2-7
abundance: few
len: 15
v_gene: TRBV6-5
d_gene: TRBD2
CDR3aa: CATGSAQRGTYEQYF
CDR3nt: TGTGCCACCGGGAGCGCGCAGCGGGGGACCTACGAGCAGTACTTC

j_gene: TRBJ1-1
abundance: .
len: 12
v_gene: TRBV28
d_gene: .
CDR3aa: CASSVTVTEAFF
CDR3nt: TGTGCCAGCAGTGTAACGGTTACTGAAGCTTTCTTT

j_gene: TRBJ1-1
abundance: .
len: 15
v_gene: TRBV18
d_gene: TRBD1
CDR3aa: CASSPGQGTGTEAFF
CDR3nt: TGTGCCAGCTCACCGGGACAGGGGACTGGCACTGAAGCTTTCTTT

j_gene: TRBJ1-3
abundance: .
len: 14
v_gene: TRBV5-4
d_gene: TRBD1
CDR3aa: CASSGDRAGNTIYF
CDR3nt: TGTGCCAGCAGCGGGGACAGGGCTGGAAACACCATATATTTT

j_gene: TRBJ1-2
abundance: .
len: 14
v_gene: TRBV9
d_gene: TRBD1
CDR3aa: CASSVGTGGYGYTF
CDR3nt: TGTGCCAGCAGCGTAGGAACAGGGGGCTATGGCTACACCTTC

j_gene: TRBJ2-2
abundance: .
len: 16
v_gene: TRBV6-5
d_gene: TRBD1
CDR3aa: CASSYSLTGITGELFF
CDR3nt: TGTGCCAGCAGTTACTCGTTGACAGGGATCACCGGGGAGCTGTTTTTT

j_gene: TRBJ2-5
abundance: .
len: 16
v_gene: TRBV27
d_gene: .
CDR3aa: CASTRLGGRGQETQYF
CDR3nt: TGTGCCAGCACCCGTCTGGGGGGCAGGGGGCAAGAGACCCAGTACTTC

j_gene: TRBJ2-7
abundance: .
len: 15
v_gene: TRBV7-9
d_gene: TRBD1
CDR3aa: CASSLVGDRAYEQYF
CDR3nt: TGTGCCAGCAGCTTGGTAGGGGACAGGGCCTACGAGCAGTACTTC

j_gene: TRBJ2-7
abundance: few
len: 11
v_gene: TRBV30
d_gene: .
CDR3aa: CAWSRVYEQYF
CDR3nt: TGTGCCTGGAGTCGGGTCTACGAGCAGTACTTC

j_gene: TRBJ2-7
abundance: .
len: 15
v_gene: TRBV6-2/TRBV6-3
d_gene: TRBD2
CDR3aa: CASSAAGLAFYEQYF
CDR3nt: TGTGCCAGCAGTGCAGCGGGACTAGCTTTCTACGAGCAGTACTTC

j_gene: TRBJ1-4
abundance: .
len: 14
v_gene: TRBV5-1
d_gene: TRBD1
CDR3aa: CASSSDRGFEKLFF
CDR3nt: TGCGCCAGCAGCTCGGACAGGGGATTTGAAAAACTGTTTTTT

j_gene: TRBJ1-1
abundance: .
len: 12
v_gene: TRBV7-9
d_gene: .
CDR3aa: CASSFGDTEAFF
CDR3nt: TGTGCCAGCAGCTTTGGAGACACTGAAGCTTTCTTT

j_gene: TRBJ2-7
abundance: .
len: 14
v_gene: TRBV5-6
d_gene: TRBD1
CDR3aa: CASSRERGLYEQYF
CDR3nt: TGTGCCAGCAGCCGCGAAAGGGGGCTCTACGAGCAGTACTTC

j_gene: TRBJ1-2
abundance: .
len: 12
v_gene: TRBV6-5
d_gene: .
CDR3aa: CASAGTYDGYTF
CDR3nt: TGTGCCAGCGCCGGGACATACGATGGCTACACCTTC

j_gene: TRBJ2-1
abundance: .
len: 13
v_gene: TRBV9
d_gene: .
CDR3aa: CASSGGLHNEQFF
CDR3nt: TGTGCCAGCAGCGGGGGACTTCACAATGAGCAGTTCTTC

j_gene: TRBJ2-3
abundance: .
len: 15
v_gene: TRBV7-2
d_gene: .
CDR3aa: CASSLGFSGTDTQYF
CDR3nt: TGTGCCAGCAGCTTAGGGTTCTCAGGCACAGATACGCAGTATTTT

j_gene: TRBJ2-7
abundance: .
len: 14
v_gene: TRBV3-1/TRBV3-2
d_gene: .
CDR3aa: CASSQDTSGNEQYF
CDR3nt: TGTGCCAGCAGCCAAGATACCTCGGGGAACGAGCAGTACTTC

j_gene: TRBJ2-7
abundance: .
len: 16
v_gene: TRBV28
d_gene: TRBD1
CDR3aa: CASSQDRGSISYEQYF
CDR3nt: TGTGCCAGCAGCCAGGACAGGGGGAGTATCTCCTACGAGCAGTACTTC

j_gene: TRBJ1-5
abundance: .
len: 15
v_gene: TRBV19
d_gene: .
CDR3aa: CASSIDYGGNQPQHF
CDR3nt: TGTGCCAGTAGTATCGACTACGGCGGCAATCAGCCCCAGCATTTT

j_gene: TRBJ2-5
abundance: .
len: 15
v_gene: TRBV6-6
d_gene: TRBD2
CDR3aa: CASSYTAGGSSVWYF
CDR3nt: TGTGCCAGCAGTTATACAGCGGGGGGCTCCTCGGTCTGGTACTTC

j_gene: TRBJ2-7
abundance: few
len: 15
v_gene: TRBV5-1
d_gene: TRBD1
CDR3aa: CASSLGDRDSYEQYF
CDR3nt: TGCGCCAGCAGCTTGGGGGACAGGGACTCCTACGAGCAGTACTTC

j_gene: TRBJ1-5
abundance: few
len: 13
v_gene: TRBV5-4
d_gene: .
CDR3aa: CASSSSTGQPQHF
CDR3nt: TGTGCCAGCAGCTCGTCGACGGGTCAGCCCCAGCATTTT

j_gene: TRBJ1-4
abundance: .
len: 14
v_gene: TRBV7-2
d_gene: TRBD1
CDR3aa: CASRSRGQNEKLFF
CDR3nt: TGTGCCAGCAGATCAAGGGGACAGAATGAAAAACTGTTTTTT

j_gene: TRBJ2-3
abundance: .
len: 15
v_gene: TRBV18
d_gene: TRBD1
CDR3aa: CASSRQGESTDTQYF
CDR3nt: TGTGCCAGCTCCCGACAGGGGGAAAGCACAGATACGCAGTATTTT

j_gene: TRBJ2-7
abundance: .
len: 13
v_gene: TRBV2
d_gene: .
CDR3aa: CASSPGQNYEQYF
CDR3nt: TGTGCCAGCAGCCCAGGACAGAACTACGAGCAGTACTTC

j_gene: TRBJ1-2
abundance: .
len: 15
v_gene: TRBV7-9
d_gene: .
CDR3aa: CASSSGDGALYGYTF
CDR3nt: TGTGCCAGCAGCTCGGGGGACGGCGCCCTTTATGGCTACACCTTC

j_gene: TRBJ2-5
abundance: .
len: 15
v_gene: TRBV5-1
d_gene: TRBD2
CDR3aa: CASSLAGGPQETQYF
CDR3nt: TGCGCCAGCAGCTTGGCGGGGGGGCCCCAAGAGACCCAGTACTTC

j_gene: TRBJ2-7
abundance: .
len: 14
v_gene: TRBV7-9
d_gene: .
CDR3aa: CASSSSGVSYEQYF
CDR3nt: TGTGCCAGCAGTTCCTCGGGGGTATCCTACGAGCAGTACTTC

j_gene: TRBJ2-5
abundance: once
len: 16
v_gene: TRBV3-1/TRBV3-2
d_gene: TRBD2
CDR3aa: CASSQPRLAVQETQYF
CDR3nt: TGTGCCAGCAGCCAACCAAGGCTAGCGGTACAAGAGACCCAGTACTTC

j_gene: TRBJ1-2
abundance: .
len: 13
v_gene: TRBV12-3/TRBV12-4
d_gene: .
CDR3aa: CASSLTENYGYTF
CDR3nt: TGTGCCAGCAGTCTAACAGAAAACTATGGCTACACCTTC

j_gene: TRBJ1-4
abundance: .
len: 12
v_gene: TRBV29-1
d_gene: TRBD1
CDR3aa: CSAGQRNEKLFF
CDR3nt: TGCAGCGCGGGACAGCGGAATGAAAAACTGTTTTTT

j_gene: TRBJ2-5
abundance: .
len: 15
v_gene: TRBV5-6
d_gene: .
CDR3aa: CASSLVGASRETQYF
CDR3nt: TGTGCCAGCAGCTTGGTGGGGGCCTCCCGAGAGACCCAGTACTTC

j_gene: TRBJ2-7
abundance: .
len: 17
v_gene: TRBV4-2
d_gene: TRBD2
CDR3aa: CASSQEWLAGTTYEQYF
CDR3nt: TGTGCCAGCAGCCAAGAGTGGCTAGCGGGGACTACCTACGAGCAGTACTTC

j_gene: TRBJ2-6
abundance: .
len: 15
v_gene: TRBV24-1
d_gene: .
CDR3aa: CATSAEVSGANVLTF
CDR3nt: TGTGCCACCAGTGCCGAGGTCTCTGGGGCCAACGTCCTGACTTTC

j_gene: TRBJ2-1
abundance: .
len: 16
v_gene: TRBV6-2/TRBV6-3
d_gene: TRBD2
CDR3aa: CASSGPGTSGYNEQFF
CDR3nt: TGTGCCAGCAGTGGCCCCGGGACTAGCGGTTACAATGAGCAGTTCTTC

j_gene: TRBJ2-5
abundance: once
len: 15
v_gene: TRBV7-9
d_gene: .
CDR3aa: CASSPGRGYQETQYF
CDR3nt: TGTGCCAGCAGCCCCGGACGAGGGTACCAAGAGACCCAGTACTTC

j_gene: TRBJ2-7
abundance: .
len: 14
v_gene: TRBV5-1
d_gene: .
CDR3aa: CASSSVEGTYEQYF
CDR3nt: TGCGCCAGCAGCTCGGTAGAGGGCACGTACGAGCAGTACTTC